Below, 22 T cell receptor beta chains from the same sample are listed, as sequenced in a study of blood T cell repertoires in COVID-19. Data came from immunoSEQ multiplex PCR; TCRdb stores just in-frame clones and leaves some out. The sample contains 100,000 or so clones, approximately 76% of which appear only once. Material: peripheral blood. The receptors were gathered from a woman in her 70s with acute or convalescent COVID-19.

The chain carries TRBV7-2 and TRBJ1-2; the match to TRBD1 covers 9 bases. CDR1 is SGHTA and CDR2 is FQGNSA in the germline V gene. V lost 5 bases to trimming and J lost 6 bases; unmatched junction nucleotides: 13. This CDR3 has 16 residues. CDR3 sequence (DNA): TGTGCCAGCAGCGTAGTCTCCGGGACAGGGTTCGATGGCTACACCTTC. Translated, it gives CASSVVSGTGFDGYTF. Based on the CDR3 plus reference TRBV7-2 and TRBJ1-2, the full variable domain is GAGVSQSPSNKVTEKGKDVELRCDPISGHTALYWYRQSLGQGLEFLIYFQGNSAPDKSGLPSDRFSAERTGGSVSTLTIQRTQQEDSAVYLCASSVVSGTGFDGYTFGSGTRLTVV.

This clone was found once. V and J are TRBV6-1 and TRBJ1-2; perhaps TRBD1 as D (5 bases). From germline, CDR1 is MNHNS and CDR2 SASEGT. CDR3 length equals 14 residues. Trimming removed 0 bases at V and 3 bases at J, with 8 bases between. The DNA for the CDR3 is TGTGCCAGCAGTGAAGCGGGCAGGGACTATGGCTACACCTTC. It encodes CASSEAGRDYGYTF.

In its sample, this clone was seen a few times. The chain links TRBV7-2 to TRBJ2-1; TRBD2 matches at 13 bases. The CDR3 extends over 15 amino acids. Per the germline V gene, CDR1 is SGHTA and CDR2 is FQGNSA. V lost 2 bases to trimming and J lost 10 bases; unmatched junction nucleotides: 5. CDR3 sequence: CASSLRTSGGGEQFF. CDR3 nucleotides: TGTGCCAGCAGCTTACGGACTAGCGGGGGCGGGGAGCAGTTCTTC.

The chain links TRBV15 to TRBJ2-3, with no clear D. Germline CDR1 is LNHNV and CDR2 is YYDKDF (reference sequence). Trimming removed 0 bases from V and 8 bases from J, with 15 bases in between. This CDR3 region has 15 residues. CDR3: CATSRDNIRSGTQYF. The CDR3 DNA reads as TGTGCCACCAGCAGAGACAACATCCGGAGTGGTACGCAGTATTTT.

The V gene is TRBV10-3, the J gene TRBJ2-7; perhaps TRBD1 as D (6 bases). This CDR3 is 16 amino acids long. V lost 1 base, J lost 2 bases, and 15 bases lay in between. Germline values: CDR1 ENHRY, CDR2 SYGVKD. The CDR3 loop is CAISEYQGGLAYEQYF. The CDR3 nucleotides read TGTGCCATCAGTGAGTATCAAGGGGGTCTTGCCTACGAGCAGTACTTC.

V is TRBV6-6 and J is TRBJ1-4; D unresolved. The CDR3 has 13 residues. Trimming left V 10 bases short and J 4 bases short, with 13 bases between. From germline, CDR1 is MNHNY and CDR2 SVGAGI (reference sequence). CDR3 nucleotides: TGTGCCACCCGGGTGACCCTTAATGAAAAACTGTTTTTT. Encoded protein: CATRVTLNEKLFF.

The chain has TRBV28 and TRBJ2-2, with TRBD2 matching 7 bases. Per germline, CDR1 MDHEN and CDR2 SYDVKM. V shed 4 bases and J 7 bases; nucleotides not matched to a gene: 3. The CDR3 loop spans 13 amino acids. The CDR3 sequence: CASSSGGDGELFF. CDR3 in DNA: TGTGCCAGCAGTTCGGGGGGAGACGGGGAGCTGTTTTTT.

CDR3 nucleotides: TGTGCCAGCAGCTCCCGGACAGGGTCAAATTCACCCCTCCACTTT. Translation: CASSSRTGSNSPLHF. The chain is built from TRBV5-4 and TRBJ1-6, with 8 bases lining up with TRBD1. CDR3 size: 15 residues. Germline V gene sequence: CDR1 SGHNT, CDR2 YYREEE (reference sequence). Trimming cost V 3 bases and J 7 bases; bases outside gene matches: 6.

Only one count was recorded for this clone. The genes are TRBV5-6 and TRBJ2-2; 8 positions agree with TRBD1. The CDR3 length is 16 residues. Per the germline V gene, CDR1 is SGHDT and CDR2 is YYEEEE. Unmatched junction bases numbered 6, after V lost 2 bases and J lost 3 bases. The CDR3 loop reads CASSFYRDRYTGELFF. The CDR3 coding sequence is TGTGCCAGCAGCTTCTACCGGGACAGGTACACCGGGGAGCTGTTTTTT. Filled out from reference TRBV5-6 and TRBJ2-2, the complete variable domain reads DAGVTQSPTHLIKTRGQQVTLRCSPKSGHDTVSWYQQALGQGPQFIFQYYEEEERQRGNFPDRFSGHQFPNYSSELNVNALLLGDSALYLCASSFYRDRYTGELFFGEGSRLTVL.

CDR3 amino acids: CASSVSLAVGDYEQYF. DNA of the CDR3: TGTGCCAGCAGCGTCTCCCTAGCGGTAGGGGATTACGAGCAGTACTTC. The genes are TRBV9 and TRBJ2-7; 7 bases match TRBD2. The CDR3 loop spans 16 amino acids. Germline V gene data show CDR1 as SGDLS and CDR2 as YYNGEE. After removal of 2 bases from V and 4 bases from J, the junction contained 12 bases not matched to a gene.

The V call is TRBV7-2, the J call TRBJ2-1; 11 nucleotides agree with TRBD1. The germline V gene encodes CDR1 SGHTA and CDR2 FQGNSA. The CDR3 runs to 16 residues. The V and J ends lost 5 bases and 4 bases, in that order; junction bases with no gene match: 7. CDR3 bases: TGTGCCAGCAGCGACCGGACAGGGGGCGATTACAATGAGCAGTTCTTC. Its protein product is CASSDRTGGDYNEQFF.

This rearrangement joins TRBV19 to TRBJ1-2, with TRBD1 identical over 8 bases. Germline V gene lookup returns CDR1 LNHDA and CDR2 SQIVND (reference sequence). The junction had 5 bases not matched to a gene; V was cut back by 3 bases and J by 8 bases. The CDR3 runs 13 residues. CDR3 sequence reads: CASSMQGASGYTF. CDR3 in DNA: TGTGCCAGTAGTATGCAGGGGGCGAGCGGCTACACCTTC.

The chain is built from TRBV20-1 and TRBJ2-5; TRBD1 is a possible D gene (6 bases). CDR3 length equals 14 residues. V lost 3 bases and J lost 2, with 13 bases in between. Germline values: CDR1 DFQATT, CDR2 SNEGSKA (reference sequence). CDR3: CSASDRRGQETQYF. CDR3 in DNA: TGCAGTGCTAGTGATAGAAGGGGGCAAGAGACCCAGTACTTC.

The count of this clone is one. The chain couples TRBV28 to TRBJ1-2, with D tentatively TRBD1 (5 bases). This CDR3 comprises 13 residues. The germline CDR1 and CDR2 sequences are MDHEN and SYDVKM. The V and J ends lost 1 base and 6 bases respectively, with 9 bases between them. CDR3 nucleotides: TGTGCCAGCAGTTTATTCCAGGGCAATGGCTACACCTTC. Residues: CASSLFQGNGYTF.

The chain recombines TRBV5-8 with TRBJ1-2, with 9 bases lining up with TRBD1. Germline V lookup: CDR1 SGHTS, CDR2 YDEGEE. The CDR3 sequence is 16 residues long. After removal of 4 bases from V and 5 bases from J, the junction contained 12 bases not matched to a gene. Here the CDR3 reads CASSPWKGQGNYGYTF. The CDR3 nucleotides are TGTGCCAGCAGCCCCTGGAAGGGACAGGGAAATTATGGCTACACCTTC.

The chain links TRBV11-2 to TRBJ1-2; D unclear. Germline V gene data show CDR1 as SGHAT and CDR2 as FQNNGV. CDR3 length: 13 amino acids. The V gene lost 5 bases and the J gene lost 5 bases, with 12 bases spanning the gap. This CDR3 reads CASSLRLMYGYTF. As DNA, the CDR3 is TGTGCCAGCAGCCTACGACTCATGTATGGCTACACCTTC.

V usage is TRBV27 and J usage is TRBJ2-1, with TRBD2 matching over 10 bases. The germline V gene has CDR1 MNHEY and CDR2 SMNVEV (reference sequence). Unmatched junction bases numbered 15, after V lost 6 bases and J lost 7 bases. The CDR3 loop spans 17 amino acids. The CDR3 here is CASSLGVPGLAQNEQFF. The CDR3 DNA is TGTGCCAGCAGCTTAGGAGTTCCGGGACTAGCGCAAAATGAGCAGTTCTTC.

The gene calls are TRBV5-4 and TRBJ2-3, with 9 bases identical to TRBD1. This CDR3 comprises 19 residues. V lost 5 bases, J lost 0 bases, and 16 bases stayed unmatched. From germline, CDR1 is SGHNT and CDR2 YYREEE (reference sequence). CDR3 DNA sequence: TGTGCCAGCAGTAAAGGGACAGGGCTTCGGTTCGCTAGCACAGATACGCAGTATTTT. Protein sequence: CASSKGTGLRFASTDTQYF.

The chain employs TRBV19 and TRBJ1-4, with 8 bases identical to TRBD1. V was clipped by 4 bases and J by 8 bases; unmatched bases: 3. The CDR3 is made up of 13 amino acids. Germline CDR1 and CDR2: LNHDA and SQIVND (reference sequence). CDR3 region: CASSTGGREKLFF. For the CDR3, the DNA is TGTGCCAGTAGTACAGGGGGCAGGGAAAAACTGTTTTTT. The whole variable domain, remainder taken from reference TRBV19 and TRBJ1-4, is DGGITQSPKYLFRKEGQNVTLSCEQNLNHDAMYWYRQDPGQGLRLIYYSQIVNDFQKGDIAEGYSVSREKKESFPLTVTSAQKNPTAFYLCASSTGGREKLFFGSGTQLSVL.

This chain links TRBV19 with TRBJ1-5, with D tentatively TRBD1 (6 bases). The CDR3 has 16 residues. Between the trimmed V and J ends, which lost 7 bases and 4 bases, there was a span of 20 bases. Per the germline V gene, CDR1 is LNHDA and CDR2 is SQIVND (reference sequence). The CDR3: CASTAKGAQGNQPQHF. The DNA of the CDR3 is TGTGCCAGTACCGCCAAAGGGGCCCAGGGGAATCAGCCCCAGCATTTT. Full variable domain (missing parts from reference TRBV19 and TRBJ1-5): DGGITQSPKYLFRKEGQNVTLSCEQNLNHDAMYWYRQDPGQGLRLIYYSQIVNDFQKGDIAEGYSVSREKKESFPLTVTSAQKNPTAFYLCASTAKGAQGNQPQHFGDGTRLSIL.

The chain carries TRBV5-1 and TRBJ2-1; tentatively, D is TRBD1 (6 bases). The CDR3 is 15 amino acids. V was clipped by 4 bases and J by 0 bases, with 11 bases between them. Germline-derived CDR1 and CDR2 are SGHRS and YFSETQ. The CDR3 DNA sequence: TGCGCCAGCAGCCAGGGGACATCCTCCTACAATGAGCAGTTCTTC. Amino acid sequence: CASSQGTSSYNEQFF. The full variable domain, completed using reference TRBV5-1 and TRBJ2-1, is KAGVTQTPRYLIKTRGQQVTLSCSPISGHRSVSWYQQTPGQGLQFLFEYFSETQRNKGNFPGRFSGRQFSNSRSEMNVSTLELGDSALYLCASSQGTSSYNEQFFGPGTRLTVL.

This rearrangement joins TRBV7-8 to TRBJ1-2; 7 positions agree with TRBD1. CDR1 and CDR2 from the germline V gene are SGHVS and FQNEAQ. This CDR3 spans 13 amino acids. After removal of 5 bases from V and 7 bases from J, the junction contained 7 bases not matched to a gene. CDR3 bases: TGTGCCAGCAGCGTAGGGACAGCGGCTGGCTACACCTTC. This codes for CASSVGTAAGYTF.